This T cell receptor beta chain was recorded in a study of blood T cell repertoires in COVID-19. Study as a whole: Sites across the United States, Italy and Spain contributed samples from acute and convalescent COVID-19.

This clone was seen just once. The germline CDR1 and CDR2 sequences are SGHTA and FQGNSA. Trimming removed 4 bases from V and 5 bases from J, with 13 bases in between. This CDR3 spans 14 amino acids. Only in-frame clones appear in the TCRdb table, and some are missing; sequencing was by immunoSEQ multiplex PCR. The sample records more than 110,000 clones, around 89% being singletons. This chain links TRBV7-2 with TRBJ2-3; D is possibly TRBD1 (7 bases). Specimen: peripheral blood. The sequence was obtained from a man aged 55 to 70 with active or convalescent COVID-19. CDR3 DNA: TGTGCCAGCAGCTCGGAGGGGGCCGGAGATACGCAGTATTTT. This encodes CASSSEGAGDTQYF.